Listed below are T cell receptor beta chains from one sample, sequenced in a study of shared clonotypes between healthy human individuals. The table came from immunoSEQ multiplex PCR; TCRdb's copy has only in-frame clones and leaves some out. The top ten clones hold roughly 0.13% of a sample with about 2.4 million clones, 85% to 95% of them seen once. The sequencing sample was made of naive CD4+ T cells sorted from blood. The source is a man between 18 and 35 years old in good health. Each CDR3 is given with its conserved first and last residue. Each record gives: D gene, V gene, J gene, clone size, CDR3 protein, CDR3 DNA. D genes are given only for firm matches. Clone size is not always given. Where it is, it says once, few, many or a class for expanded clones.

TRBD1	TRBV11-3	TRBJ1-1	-	CASSSRTGNTEAFF	TGTGCCAGCAGCTCCCGGACAGGGAACACTGAAGCTTTCTTT
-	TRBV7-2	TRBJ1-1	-	CASSPSTVNTEAFF	TGTGCCAGCAGCCCTTCGACAGTGAACACTGAAGCTTTCTTT
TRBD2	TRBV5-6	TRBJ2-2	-	CASTSGLAGVGNTGELFF	TGTGCCAGCACCTCGGGACTAGCGGGGGTCGGTAACACCGGGGAGCTGTTTTTT
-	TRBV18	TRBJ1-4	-	CASSREDGSSGKLFF	TGTGCCAGCTCGCGTGAGGACGGATCGAGCGGAAAACTGTTTTTT
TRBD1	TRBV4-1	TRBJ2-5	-	CASRPLGRTGVETQYF	TGCGCCAGCAGGCCACTCGGGCGGACAGGGGTAGAGACCCAGTACTTC
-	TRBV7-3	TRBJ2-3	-	CASSPGGRRPSTDTQYF	TGTGCCAGCAGCCCGGGGGGCAGGAGACCTAGCACAGATACGCAGTATTTT
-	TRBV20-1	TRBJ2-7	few	CSASMGGEQYF	TGCAGTGCTAGCATGGGGGGCGAGCAGTACTTC
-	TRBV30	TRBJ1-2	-	CAWSIQAPNYGYTF	TGTGCCTGGAGTATACAGGCCCCTAACTATGGCTACACCTTC
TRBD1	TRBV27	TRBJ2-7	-	CASTGTGVYEQYF	TGTGCCAGCACTGGGACAGGGGTCTACGAGCAGTACTTC
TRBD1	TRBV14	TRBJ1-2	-	CASSRTGVGYTF	TGTGCCAGCAGCCGGACAGGGGTCGGCTACACCTTC
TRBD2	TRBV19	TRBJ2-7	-	CASSMAGTISYEQYF	TGTGCCAGTAGTATGGCAGGGACTATCTCCTACGAGCAGTACTTC
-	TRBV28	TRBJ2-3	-	CASSWPGRGPGDTQYF	TGTGCCAGCAGTTGGCCGGGGCGCGGGCCAGGGGATACGCAGTATTTT
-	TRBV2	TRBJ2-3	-	CASRGRTSTDTQYF	TGTGCCAGCAGGGGACGGACCAGCACAGATACGCAGTATTTT
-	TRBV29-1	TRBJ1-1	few	CSVMTGPSTEAFF	TGCAGCGTTATGACAGGACCGTCCACTGAAGCTTTCTTT
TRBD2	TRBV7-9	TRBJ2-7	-	CASSLERGASYEQYF	TGTGCCAGCAGCTTAGAGCGGGGGGCGTCCTACGAGCAGTACTTC
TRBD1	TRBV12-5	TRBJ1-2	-	CASGLTGGYGYTF	TGTGCTAGTGGTTTGACAGGGGGGTACGGCTACACCTTC
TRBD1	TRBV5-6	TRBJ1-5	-	CASSSGTGKVYSNQPQHF	TGTGCCAGCAGCTCGGGGACAGGTAAAGTTTATAGCAATCAGCCCCAGCATTTT
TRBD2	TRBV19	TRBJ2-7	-	CATSGTSGGSSSYEQYF	TGTGCGACCTCCGGGACTAGCGGGGGGTCGAGCTCCTACGAGCAGTACTTC
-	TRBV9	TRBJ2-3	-	CASSPFTGRLTDTQYF	TGTGCCAGCAGCCCTTTCACGGGGCGGCTCACAGATACGCAGTATTTT
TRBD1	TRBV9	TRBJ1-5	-	CASRPDRDNGVNQPQHF	TGTGCCAGCAGACCGGACAGGGACAACGGGGTCAATCAGCCCCAGCATTTT
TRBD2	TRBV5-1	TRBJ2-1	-	CASSLSSGVYNEQFF	TGCGCCAGCAGCTTGTCTAGCGGAGTCTACAATGAGCAGTTCTTC
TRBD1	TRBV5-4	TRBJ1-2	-	CASSLPQGFSFDYGYTF	TGTGCCAGCAGCTTACCACAGGGGTTCAGTTTCGACTATGGCTACACCTTC
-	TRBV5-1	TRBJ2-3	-	CASSLRLGTDTQYF	TGCGCCAGCAGCTTGAGGCTCGGGACAGATACGCAGTATTTT
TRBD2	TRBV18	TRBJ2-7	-	CASSEGLAGYEQYF	TGTGCCAGCTCAGAAGGACTAGCGGGATACGAGCAGTACTTC
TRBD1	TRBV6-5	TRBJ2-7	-	CASSRGTGFYEQYF	TGTGCCAGCAGCCGCGGGACAGGGTTCTACGAGCAGTACTTC
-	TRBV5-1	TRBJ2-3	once	CASSFYGNTDTQYF	TGCGCCAGCAGCTTCTACGGGAACACAGATACGCAGTATTTT
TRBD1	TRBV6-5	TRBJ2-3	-	CASSSPTGGSTDTQYF	TGTGCCAGCAGTTCTCCGACAGGGGGTAGCACAGATACGCAGTATTTT
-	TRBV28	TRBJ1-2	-	CASSDLSEAAAYGYTF	TGTGCCAGCAGCGACCTCTCCGAGGCAGCCGCCTATGGCTACACCTTC
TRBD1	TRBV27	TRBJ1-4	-	CASSTDRGIEKLFF	TGTGCCAGCAGCACCGACAGGGGTATTGAAAAACTGTTTTTT
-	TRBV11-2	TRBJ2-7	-	CASGTSGIPYEQYF	TGTGCCAGCGGGACGAGCGGAATTCCCTACGAGCAGTACTTC
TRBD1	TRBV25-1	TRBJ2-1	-	CASSPGQDEQFF	TGTGCCAGCAGTCCGGGACAGGATGAGCAGTTCTTC
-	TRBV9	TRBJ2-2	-	CASSVKQTGNTGELFF	TGTGCCAGCAGCGTAAAGCAGACTGGGAACACCGGGGAGCTGTTTTTT
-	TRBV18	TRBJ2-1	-	CASSPKGGNYNEQFF	TGTGCCAGCTCACCTAAAGGAGGAAACTACAATGAGCAGTTCTTC
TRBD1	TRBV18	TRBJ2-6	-	CASSKTGGAGANVLTF	TGTGCCAGCTCTAAAACAGGGGGCGCTGGGGCCAACGTCCTGACTTTC
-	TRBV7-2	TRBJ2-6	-	CASSSNRVSGANVLTF	TGTGCCAGCAGCTCAAACAGGGTCTCTGGGGCCAACGTCCTGACTTTC
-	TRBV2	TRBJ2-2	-	CASRSDRSTGELFF	TGTGCCAGTCGATCCGACAGGTCCACCGGGGAGCTGTTTTTT
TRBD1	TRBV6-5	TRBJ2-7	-	CASSWGQGTGYEQYF	TGTGCCAGCAGTTGGGGACAGGGGACAGGTTACGAGCAGTACTTC
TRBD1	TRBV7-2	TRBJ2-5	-	CASSLVGQGGETQYF	TGTGCCAGCAGCTTAGTTGGACAGGGAGGAGAGACCCAGTACTTC
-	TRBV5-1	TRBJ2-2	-	CASSPRTANTGELFF	TGCGCCAGCAGCCCCCGGACAGCGAACACCGGGGAGCTGTTTTTT
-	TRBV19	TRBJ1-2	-	CASSREGRQDGYTF	TGTGCCAGTAGTAGAGAGGGTCGGCAGGATGGCTACACCTTC
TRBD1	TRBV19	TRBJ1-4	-	CASSMAVIRGREKLFF	TGTGCCAGTAGTATGGCCGTAATCAGGGGGCGAGAAAAACTGTTTTTT
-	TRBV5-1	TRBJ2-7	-	CASTPLTATYEQYF	TGCGCCAGCACCCCCCTGACGGCCACCTACGAGCAGTACTTC
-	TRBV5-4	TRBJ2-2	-	CASSKGLTGELFF	TGTGCCAGCAGCAAGGGACTTACCGGGGAGCTGTTTTTT
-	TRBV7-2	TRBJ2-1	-	CASSTWASLGNEQFF	TGTGCCAGCAGTACTTGGGCCTCCTTGGGGAATGAGCAGTTCTTC
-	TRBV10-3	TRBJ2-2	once	CAINESSTANTGELFF	TGTGCCATCAATGAGTCTTCGACAGCAAACACCGGGGAGCTGTTTTTT
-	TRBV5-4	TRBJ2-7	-	CASSLPRQGGTSSYEQYF	TGTGCCAGCAGCTTGCCCCGGCAGGGCGGGACAAGCTCCTACGAGCAGTACTTC
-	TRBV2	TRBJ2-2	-	CASSETAPGELFF	TGTGCCAGCAGTGAAACTGCGCCGGGGGAGCTGTTTTTT
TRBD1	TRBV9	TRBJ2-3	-	CASSNRDRGPRTDTQYF	TGTGCCAGCAGCAACCGGGACAGGGGCCCCCGCACAGATACGCAGTATTTT
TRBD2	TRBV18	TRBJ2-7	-	CASSAIAGNSYEQYF	TGTGCCAGCTCAGCCATAGCGGGGAACTCCTACGAGCAGTACTTC
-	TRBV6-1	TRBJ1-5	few	CASSAMGDSNQPQHF	TGTGCCAGCAGTGCAATGGGGGATAGCAATCAGCCCCAGCATTTT
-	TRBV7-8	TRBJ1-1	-	CASSLDLGVGEAFF	TGTGCCAGCAGCTTAGATTTGGGGGTCGGGGAAGCTTTCTTT
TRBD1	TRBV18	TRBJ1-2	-	CASSPPARQGPNYGYTF	TGTGCCAGCTCACCACCCGCTCGACAGGGGCCTAACTATGGCTACACCTTC
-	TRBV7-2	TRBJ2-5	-	CASSLGQGTGTQYF	TGTGCCAGCAGCTTAGGTCAGGGGACCGGGACCCAGTACTTC
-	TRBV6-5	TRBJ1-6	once	CASSYGQPNSPLHF	TGTGCCAGCAGTTACGGACAGCCTAATTCACCCCTCCACTTT
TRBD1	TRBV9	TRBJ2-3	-	CASSVEIGQVYTDTQYF	TGTGCCAGCAGCGTTGAAATCGGACAGGTTTATACAGATACGCAGTATTTT